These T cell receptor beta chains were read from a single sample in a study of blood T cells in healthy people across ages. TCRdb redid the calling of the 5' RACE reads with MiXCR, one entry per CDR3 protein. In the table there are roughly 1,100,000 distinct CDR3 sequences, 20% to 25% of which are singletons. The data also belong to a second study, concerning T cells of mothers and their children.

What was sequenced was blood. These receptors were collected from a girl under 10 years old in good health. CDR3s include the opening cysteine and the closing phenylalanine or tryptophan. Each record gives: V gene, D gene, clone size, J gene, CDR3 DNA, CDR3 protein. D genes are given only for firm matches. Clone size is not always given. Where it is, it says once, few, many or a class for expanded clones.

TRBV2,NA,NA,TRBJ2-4,TGTGCCAGCAGTGATACCGGGATTCCAGCCAAAAACATTCAGTACTTC,CASSDTGIPAKNIQYF
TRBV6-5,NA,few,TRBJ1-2,TGTGCCAGCAGTTACAGGGGGGATGACTATGGCTACACCTTC,CASSYRGDDYGYTF
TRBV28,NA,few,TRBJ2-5,TGTGCCAGCAGACTAACCGACAGGTCGGGGGAGACCCAGTACTTC,CASRLTDRSGETQYF
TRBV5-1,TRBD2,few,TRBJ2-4,TGCGCCAGCAGCTTCACCACGAGACTAGCGGGAGCAGACATTCAGTACTTC,CASSFTTRLAGADIQYF
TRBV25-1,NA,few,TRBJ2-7,TGTGCCAGCAATTCGGACATTTCTTACGAGCAGTACTTC,CASNSDISYEQYF
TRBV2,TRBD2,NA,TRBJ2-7,TGTGCCAGCAGGGCACTAGCGGGAGGCGAGCAGTACTTC,CASRALAGGEQYF
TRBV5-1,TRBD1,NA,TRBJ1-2,TGCGCCAGCAGCTCATCCGGGACAGGGGGCCATGTTGGCTACACCTTC,CASSSSGTGGHVGYTF
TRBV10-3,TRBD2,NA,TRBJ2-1,TGTGCCACCTGGGGGGGGGACTACAATGAGCAGTTCTTC,CATWGGDYNEQFF
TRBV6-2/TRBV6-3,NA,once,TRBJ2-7,TGTGCCAGCAGTTATCTCTGGGCCCAGCCCTACGAGCAGTACTTC,CASSYLWAQPYEQYF
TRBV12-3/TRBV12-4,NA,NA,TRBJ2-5,TGTGCCAGCAGACGCTGGGAAGAAGAGACCCAGTACTTC,CASRRWEEETQYF
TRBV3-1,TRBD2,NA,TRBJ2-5,TGTGCCAGCAGCCAAGATCTCGCGGGAGTAAGTGAGACCCAGTACTTC,CASSQDLAGVSETQYF
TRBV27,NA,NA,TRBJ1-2,TGTGCCAGCAGCCCTCACCCGGCCTCGGATGGCTACACCTTC,CASSPHPASDGYTF
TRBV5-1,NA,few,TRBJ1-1,TGCGCCAGCATCGCGGATTCGGGCACTGAAGCTTTCTTT,CASIADSGTEAFF